One and the same sample provided the 7 T cell receptor beta chains below, sequenced in a study of cytomegalovirus exposure and HLA in healthy donors. Using immunoSEQ multiplex PCR, the repertoire was profiled, and TCRdb retains in-frame clones only, with some absent. The data show some 140,000 clones, about 86% seen once. Sequencing input: PBMCs. The receptors were sampled from a human donor in good health.

The chain recombines TRBV6-1 with TRBJ1-2, with D unclear. The V end lost 2 bases, the J end lost 0 bases, and 13 bases lay between the germline ends. The CDR3 is 16 residues long. The germline gives CDR1 MNHNS, CDR2 SASEGT. CDR3: CASSEKDYRANYGYTF. CDR3 coding DNA: TGTGCCAGCAGTGAAAAGGATTACAGAGCTAACTATGGCTACACCTTC.

This chain links TRBV5-1 with TRBJ2-5; 7 bases are a match to TRBD1. From germline, CDR1 is SGHRS and CDR2 YFSETQ. The CDR3 is 15 residues long. J gave up 5 bases and V 5 bases, and 12 bases lay outside the gene matches. CDR3 DNA: TGCGCCAGCAGGGAATTTACAGGGGAATTGGAGACCCAGTACTTC. Its protein is CASREFTGELETQYF.

V is TRBV4-1 and J is TRBJ1-2; 9 nucleotides match TRBD1. V trimming: 2 bases; J trimming: 7 bases; junction bases outside the gene matches: 5. The CDR3 is 14 residues long. The germline V gene encodes CDR1 MGHRA and CDR2 YSYEKL. As DNA, the CDR3 is TGCGCCAGCAGCCAACCCGGACAGGGGTTTGGCTACACCTTC. As protein: CASSQPGQGFGYTF.

The chain has TRBV7-2 and TRBJ2-5; unclear D gene. Looked up from germline, CDR1 is SGHTA and CDR2 is FQGNSA. Trimming cost V 2 bases and J 1 base, with 14 bases left between them. The CDR3 is 16 residues long. The CDR3 is CASSLSAAAGQETQYF. CDR3 in DNA: TGTGCCAGCAGCTTAAGTGCGGCAGCCGGCCAAGAGACCCAGTACTTC.

This clone was seen just once. The V and J genes are TRBV28 and TRBJ1-2; TRBD1 agrees at 10 bases. The germline V gene encodes CDR1 MDHEN and CDR2 SYDVKM. Unmatched junction bases numbered 11, after V lost 6 bases and J lost 4 bases. This CDR3 has 16 amino acids. CDR3 sequence (DNA): TGTGCCAGCAGCAGACAGGGGGCAGGGGTCTTCTATGGCTACACCTTC. Protein: CASSRQGAGVFYGYTF.

The V gene is TRBV5-1, the J gene TRBJ2-5; 15 bases are a match to TRBD2. From germline, CDR1 is SGHRS and CDR2 YFSETQ. V gave up 3 bases and J gave up 5 bases; unmatched junction bases: 5. The CDR3 totals 16 residues. This chain's CDR3 is CASSWTGTSGRETQYF. CDR3 DNA sequence: TGCGCCAGCAGCTGGACCGGGACTAGCGGGAGGGAGACCCAGTACTTC.

The V gene is TRBV7-9, the J gene TRBJ1-6, with a weak D call TRBD1 (5 bases). The CDR3 consists of 15 residues. CDR1 SEHNR and CDR2 FQNEAQ come from the germline V gene (reference sequence). V was cut by 5 bases and J by 5 bases, with 13 bases left in between. The CDR3 is CASSALDSNNSPLHF. The DNA for the CDR3 is TGTGCCAGCAGCGCACTTGACAGTAATAATTCACCCCTCCACTTT.